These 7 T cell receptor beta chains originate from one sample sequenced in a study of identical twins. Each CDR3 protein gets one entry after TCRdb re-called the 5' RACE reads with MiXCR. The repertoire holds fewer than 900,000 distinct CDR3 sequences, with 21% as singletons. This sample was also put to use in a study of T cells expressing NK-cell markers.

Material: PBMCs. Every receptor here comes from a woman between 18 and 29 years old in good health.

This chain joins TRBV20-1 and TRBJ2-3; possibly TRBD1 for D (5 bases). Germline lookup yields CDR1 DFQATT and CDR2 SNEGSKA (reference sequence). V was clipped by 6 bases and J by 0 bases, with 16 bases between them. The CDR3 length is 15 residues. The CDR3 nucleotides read TGCAGTGCCTCTTTCACGCGACAGAGCACAGATACGCAGTATTTT. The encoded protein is CSASFTRQSTDTQYF.

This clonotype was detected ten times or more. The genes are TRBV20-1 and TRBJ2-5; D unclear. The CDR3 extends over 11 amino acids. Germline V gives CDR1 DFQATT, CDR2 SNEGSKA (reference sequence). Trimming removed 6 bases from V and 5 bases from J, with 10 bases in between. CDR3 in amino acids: CSADEDETQYF. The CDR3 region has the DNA TGCAGTGCGGACGAGGACGAGACCCAGTACTTC.

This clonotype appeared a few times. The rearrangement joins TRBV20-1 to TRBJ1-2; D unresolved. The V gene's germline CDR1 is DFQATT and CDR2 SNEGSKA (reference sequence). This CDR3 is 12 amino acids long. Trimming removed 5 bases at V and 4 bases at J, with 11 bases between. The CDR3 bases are TGCAGTGCTTCCCCGACGGGCTATGGCTACACCTTC. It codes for CSASPTGYGYTF.

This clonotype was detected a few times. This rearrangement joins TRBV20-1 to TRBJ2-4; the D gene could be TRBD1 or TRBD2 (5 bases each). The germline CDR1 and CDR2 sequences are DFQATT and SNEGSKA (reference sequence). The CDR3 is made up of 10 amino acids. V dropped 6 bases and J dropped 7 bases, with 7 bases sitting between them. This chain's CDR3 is CSAGTNIQYF. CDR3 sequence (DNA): TGCAGTGCGGGGACGAACATTCAGTACTTC.

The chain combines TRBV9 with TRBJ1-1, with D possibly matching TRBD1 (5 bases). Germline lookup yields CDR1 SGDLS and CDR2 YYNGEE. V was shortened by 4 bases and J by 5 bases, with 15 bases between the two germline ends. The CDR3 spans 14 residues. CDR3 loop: CASSLLLGGTEAFF. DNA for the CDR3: TGTGCCAGCAGCCTCCTTCTGGGGGGAACTGAAGCTTTCTTT.

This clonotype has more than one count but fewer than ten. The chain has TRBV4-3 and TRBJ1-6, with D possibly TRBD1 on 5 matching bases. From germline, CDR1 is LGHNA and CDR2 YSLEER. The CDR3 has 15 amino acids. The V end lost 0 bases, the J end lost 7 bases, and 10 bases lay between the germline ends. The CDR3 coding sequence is TGCGCCAGCAGCCAAGATTCCGGGGGAAATTCACCCCTCCACTTT. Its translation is CASSQDSGGNSPLHF.

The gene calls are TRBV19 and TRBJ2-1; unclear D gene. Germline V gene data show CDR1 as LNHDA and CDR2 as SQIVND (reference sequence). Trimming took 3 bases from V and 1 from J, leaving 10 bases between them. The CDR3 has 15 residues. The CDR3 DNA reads TGTGCCAGTAGTATCAACTGGCAGTCCTACAATGAGCAGTTCTTC. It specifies CASSINWQSYNEQFF. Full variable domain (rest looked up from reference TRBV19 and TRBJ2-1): DGGITQSPKYLFRKEGQNVTLSCEQNLNHDAMYWYRQDPGQGLRLIYYSQIVNDFQKGDIAEGYSVSREKKESFPLTVTSAQKNPTAFYLCASSINWQSYNEQFFGPGTRLTVL.